The 5 T cell receptor beta chains below come from one sample, sequenced in a study of blood T cell repertoires in COVID-19. Sequencing used immunoSEQ multiplex PCR; TCRdb keeps in-frame clones, though not all of them. The sample lists over 200,000 clones, 85% to 90% occurring once. Material for sequencing was peripheral blood. The receptors stem from a man aged 25-40 years with COVID-19, enrolled during active disease.

The chain recombines TRBV7-3 with TRBJ2-2; TRBD2 might be the D (7 bases). Trimming pared 5 bases from V and 4 bases from J, leaving 20 bases between. This CDR3 contains 17 residues. Germline loops: CDR1 SGHTA, CDR2 FQGTGA. The CDR3 sequence is CASSHGARGAGTGELFF. For the CDR3, the DNA is TGTGCCAGCAGCCATGGGGCCCGGGGGGCAGGCACCGGGGAGCTGTTTTTT.

This chain links TRBV24-1 with TRBJ2-7; 9 bases are a match to TRBD1. Germline-derived CDR1 and CDR2 are KGHDR and SFDVKD. After removal of 4 bases from V and 6 bases from J, the junction contained 6 bases not matched to a gene. CDR3 length: 14 residues. DNA for the CDR3: TGTGCCACCAGTGACACGGGGACAGGGCTCGAGCAGTACTTC. This translates into CATSDTGTGLEQYF.

This chain joins TRBV6-5 and TRBJ2-3, with 9 bases matching TRBD1. This CDR3 is built from 14 residues. Germline V gene data show CDR1 as MNHEY and CDR2 as SVGAGI. The V segment lost 5 bases and the J segment 6 bases; nucleotides outside the gene matches: 6. The CDR3 loop reads CASSPQGAWDTQYF. In DNA, the CDR3 is TGTGCCAGCAGTCCACAGGGGGCGTGGGATACGCAGTATTTT.

This chain's CDR3 is CASSEWSWASRSTDTQYF. In DNA form, the CDR3 reads TGTGCCAGCAGTGAATGGTCGTGGGCCAGCCGAAGCACAGATACGCAGTATTTT. J is TRBJ2-3 and V is TRBV25-1; D is unclear. The V end lost 1 base, the J end lost 0 bases, and 17 bases lay between the germline ends. CDR3 length equals 18 residues. The germline CDR1 and CDR2 sequences are MGHDK and SYGVNS.

The chain couples TRBV7-2 to TRBJ1-1; D unclear. In germline, CDR1 is SGHTA, CDR2 FQGNSA. V was shortened by 5 bases and J by 2 bases, with 12 bases between the two germline ends. This CDR3 region has 14 residues. The DNA for the CDR3 is TGTGCCAGCAGCGCCCAGATTCTCAACACTGAAGCTTTCTTT. Residues: CASSAQILNTEAFF. The whole variable domain, remainder taken from reference TRBV7-2 and TRBJ1-1, is GAGVSQSPSNKVTEKGKDVELRCDPISGHTALYWYRQSLGQGLEFLIYFQGNSAPDKSGLPSDRFSAERTGGSVSTLTIQRTQQEDSAVYLCASSAQILNTEAFFGQGTRLTVV.